The present T cell receptor (beta chain) was sequenced within a study of early T cells in non-severe SARS-CoV-2 infection. Trimming removed 4 bases from V and 6 bases from J, with 16 bases in between. Looked up from germline, CDR1 is LGHDT and CDR2 is YNNKEL (reference sequence). The CDR3 consists of 14 residues. Researchers attached unique molecular identifiers to individual cDNA molecules. TCRdb fed the 5' RACE reads into MiXCR, producing one record per CDR3 protein. The table lists roughly 70,000 distinct CDR3 sequences, around 14% of them singletons. V and J are TRBV3-1 and TRBJ2-7; perhaps TRBD2 as D (6 bases). The clonotype comes from an adult who was a healthcare worker with PCR-confirmed SARS-CoV-2 infection or an uninfected control (not recorded which). Sequenced: whole blood. CDR3 region: CASSPRLGSVEQYF. CDR3 sequence (DNA): TGTGCCAGCAGCCCCCGACTAGGATCGGTCGAGCAGTACTTC.